These T cell receptor beta chains were read from a single sample in a study of blood T cell repertoires in COVID-19. Using immunoSEQ multiplex PCR, the repertoire was profiled, and TCRdb retains in-frame clones only, with some absent. Of about 4,600 clones in the sample, 70% to 90% were seen once. Specimen: peripheral blood. These TCRs come from a woman of 80 years or more with acute or convalescent COVID-19. Both conserved end residues are part of each CDR3. A D gene is named only where the DNA matches it firmly. Size values are once, few and many counts, or a class for expanded clones, and some rows have none.

V	size	length	J	D	CDR3	DNA
TRBV7-2	.	16	TRBJ1-6	TRBD1	CASSAGGGVEVSPLHF	TGTGCCAGCAGTGCAGGAGGGGGCGTTGAGGTTTCACCCCTCCACTTT
TRBV4-1	once	15	TRBJ1-2	.	CASSQIQTVRYGYTF	TGCGCCAGCAGCCAGATCCAAACAGTCCGCTATGGCTACACCTTC
TRBV27	.	15	TRBJ2-7	TRBD1	CASSLEQGGTYEQYF	TGTGCCAGCAGTTTAGAACAGGGGGGAACCTACGAGCAGTACTTC
TRBV3-1/TRBV3-2	.	15	TRBJ1-5	TRBD1	CASSQGTGTHQPQHF	TGTGCCAGCAGCCAGGGGACAGGGACACATCAGCCCCAGCATTTT
TRBV25-1	.	15	TRBJ2-1	TRBD2	CASSEWGGLGDEQFF	TGTGCCAGCAGTGAATGGGGGGGGTTGGGTGATGAGCAGTTCTTC
TRBV11-3	.	15	TRBJ1-1	TRBD1	CASSLLWTGNTEAFF	TGTGCCAGCAGCTTACTTTGGACAGGGAACACTGAAGCTTTCTTT
TRBV6-2/TRBV6-3	.	14	TRBJ1-6	TRBD1	CASSWTGLNSPLHF	TGTGCCAGCAGTTGGACAGGGCTTAATTCACCCCTCCACTTT
TRBV7-8	.	13	TRBJ1-2	.	CASSLPGSYGYTF	TGTGCCAGCAGCTTACCCGGGAGCTATGGCTACACCTTC
TRBV30	.	15	TRBJ1-1	.	CAWQLLGASGTEAFF	TGTGCCTGGCAACTTTTAGGGGCATCTGGCACTGAAGCTTTCTTT
TRBV6-5	few	12	TRBJ2-7	.	CASKSTIYEQYF	TGTGCCAGCAAGAGCACCATCTACGAGCAGTACTTC
TRBV6-1	.	13	TRBJ2-7	.	CASSDAHDYEQYF	TGTGCCAGCAGTGACGCACACGACTACGAGCAGTACTTC
TRBV5-1	.	14	TRBJ2-5	TRBD1	CASSVGTVQETQYF	TGCGCCAGCAGCGTCGGGACAGTCCAAGAGACCCAGTACTTC
TRBV24-1	.	16	TRBJ2-3	TRBD2	CATSGGRGGLTDTQYF	TGTGCCACCAGTGGAGGGAGGGGAGGGCTCACAGATACGCAGTATTTT
TRBV5-8	once	13	TRBJ1-5	.	CASNTGMNQPQHF	TGTGCCAGCAATACAGGGATGAATCAGCCCCAGCATTTT
TRBV4-1	.	14	TRBJ2-5	.	CASSSRERQETQYF	TGCGCCAGCAGCTCCCGGGAAAGACAAGAGACCCAGTACTTC
TRBV24-1	.	13	TRBJ1-2	TRBD1	CATSDRDSYGYTF	TGTGCCACCAGTGACCGGGACAGCTATGGCTACACCTTC
TRBV3-1/TRBV3-2	.	16	TRBJ2-5	.	CASSQGSMAGQETQYF	TGTGCCAGCAGCCAAGGATCGATGGCGGGACAAGAGACCCAGTACTTC
TRBV3-1/TRBV3-2	.	15	TRBJ2-1	.	CASSHSVSGINEQFF	TGTGCCAGCAGCCATTCGGTGTCAGGGATCAATGAGCAGTTCTTC
TRBV5-1	.	14	TRBJ1-1	.	CASSPGQTNTEAFF	TGCGCCAGCAGCCCGGGACAAACGAACACTGAAGCTTTCTTT
TRBV5-4	few	13	TRBJ1-6	.	CASRLGSGSPLHF	TGTGCCAGCAGATTGGGGTCCGGTTCACCCCTCCACTTT
TRBV28	.	15	TRBJ1-2	.	CASSLGEALFYGYTF	TGTGCCAGCAGTTTAGGGGAGGCCCTATTCTATGGCTACACCTTC
TRBV7-6	.	13	TRBJ1-1	.	CASRRGMNTEAFF	TGTGCCAGCAGAAGAGGGATGAACACTGAAGCTTTCTTT
TRBV28	.	15	TRBJ2-7	.	CASRSYGRGSDEQYF	TGTGCCAGCAGGTCCTATGGACGAGGGTCGGACGAGCAGTACTTC
TRBV6-5	.	16	TRBJ2-1	TRBD2	CASSYQVGGSYNEQFF	TGTGCCAGCAGTTACCAGGTGGGGGGGTCCTACAATGAGCAGTTCTTC
TRBV5-1	few	14	TRBJ1-2	.	CASSPGDGDYGYTF	TGCGCCAGCAGCCCGGGGGATGGCGACTATGGCTACACCTTC
TRBV5-1	.	13	TRBJ1-1	TRBD1	CASSIGGGTEAFF	TGCGCCAGCAGCATAGGGGGCGGTACTGAAGCTTTCTTT